Following are 29 T cell receptor beta chains from one sample sequenced in a study of T cell changes during pregnancy in multiple sclerosis. TCRdb's copy holds only in-frame clones and misses some; the assay was immunoSEQ multiplex PCR. Found here are about 80,000 clones, 90% to 95% of them singletons; the top ten hold 1.4%. The input for sequencing was peripheral blood, taken before pregnancy. The receptors originated from a female donor with multiple sclerosis, enrolled in a pregnancy study.

This chain connects TRBV27 to TRBJ2-2, with 14 bases identical to TRBD2. The germline gives CDR1 MNHEY, CDR2 SMNVEV (reference sequence). V gave up 5 bases and J gave up 4 bases; unmatched junction bases: 9. CDR3 length equals 18 residues. CDR3 in amino acids: CASSRRLAGGPGTGELFF. CDR3 DNA sequence: TGTGCCAGCAGTCGCAGACTAGCGGGGGGGCCGGGCACCGGGGAGCTGTTTTTT.

The chain joins TRBV5-4 to TRBJ2-3; a weak D match, TRBD2 (5 bases). With 2 bases removed from V and 7 bases from J, the gap between germline ends came to 8 bases. CDR1 and CDR2 from the germline V gene are SGHNT and YYREEE (reference sequence). This CDR3 is 12 amino acids long. This CDR3 reads CASSFGENTQYF. CDR3 nucleotide sequence: TGTGCCAGCAGCTTCGGGGAGAATACGCAGTATTTT.

The gene calls are TRBV7-2 and TRBJ2-1, with 14 nucleotides matching TRBD2. CDR1 and CDR2 from the germline V gene are SGHTA and FQGNSA. CDR3 length: 15 amino acids. Trimming cost V 5 bases and J 6 bases; bases outside gene matches: 3. CDR3 bases: TGTGCCAGCAGCACAGGACTAGCGGGGGGCAATGAGCAGTTCTTC. Translated, it gives CASSTGLAGGNEQFF.

The chain couples TRBV11-2 to TRBJ2-7, with 8 bases aligning to TRBD1. V was pared by 4 bases and J by 2 bases, with 4 bases of the junction left unmatched. This CDR3 is built from 14 residues. Germline lookup yields CDR1 SGHAT and CDR2 FQNNGV. The CDR3 sequence: CASSSVQGAYEQYF. The CDR3 DNA reads as TGTGCCAGCAGCTCGGTACAGGGGGCCTACGAGCAGTACTTC. The complete variable domain, with remaining parts taken from reference TRBV11-2 and TRBJ2-7, reads EAGVAQSPRYKIIEKRQSVAFWCNPISGHATLYWYQQILGQGPKLLIQFQNNGVVDDSQLPKDRFSAERLKGVDSTLKIQPAKLEDSAVYLCASSSVQGAYEQYFGPGTRLTVT.

This chain uses TRBV15 with TRBJ2-1; 7 bases fit TRBD1. The germline gives CDR1 LNHNV, CDR2 YYDKDF (reference sequence). The CDR3 covers 16 residues. J lost 2 bases, V lost 1 base, and 5 bases had no gene match. CDR3 loop: CATSRGWQGAYNEQFF. CDR3 in DNA: TGTGCCACCAGCAGAGGGTGGCAGGGGGCCTACAATGAGCAGTTCTTC.

The rearrangement links TRBV9 to TRBJ2-2, with D unclear. This CDR3 contains 16 residues. V was shortened by 1 base and J by 5 bases, with 15 bases between the two germline ends. The germline V gene encodes CDR1 SGDLS and CDR2 YYNGEE. CDR3 bases: TGTGCCAGCAGCGTATTAGCTACCCCGGGTACCGGGGAGCTGTTTTTT. Translating gives CASSVLATPGTGELFF.

The rearrangement joins TRBV27 to TRBJ2-1; TRBD1 matches 9 bases. Germline lookup yields CDR1 MNHEY and CDR2 SMNVEV (reference sequence). The length of the CDR3 is 17 residues. The junction had 14 bases not matched to a gene; V was cut back by 6 bases and J by 5 bases. The CDR3 DNA sequence: TGTGCCAGCAGACCCACCTCCGGGACAGGGACCAACAATGAGCAGTTCTTC. As protein: CASRPTSGTGTNNEQFF.

The rearrangement uses TRBV5-6 and TRBJ1-1, with no clear D. The V gene lost 5 bases and the J gene lost 3 bases, with 14 bases spanning the gap. CDR3 size: 14 residues. Germline V gene sequence: CDR1 SGHDT, CDR2 YYEEEE. The CDR3 coding sequence is TGTGCCAGCAGACCTGGGAGCTTGGACACTGAAGCTTTCTTT. Its protein product is CASRPGSLDTEAFF.

The chain carries TRBV6-5 and TRBJ1-5; the match to TRBD1 covers 7 bases. V lost 4 bases to trimming and J lost 5 bases; unmatched junction nucleotides: 2. The CDR3 is made up of 13 amino acids. The germline V gene has CDR1 MNHEY and CDR2 SVGAGI. The CDR3 region has the DNA TGTGCCAGCAGTTCCACAGGGGATCAGCCCCAGCATTTT. Protein: CASSSTGDQPQHF.

The chain is built from TRBV7-9 and TRBJ2-1; 7 bases align to TRBD2. V lost 5 bases, J lost 10 bases, and 5 bases stayed unmatched. The germline CDR1 and CDR2 sequences are SEHNR and FQNEAQ (reference sequence). The CDR3 runs 12 residues. In DNA, the CDR3 is TGTGCCAGCAGCCCGCGACTAGCAGAGCAGTTCTTC. Residues: CASSPRLAEQFF.

The chain links TRBV6-5 to TRBJ1-5; D remains unclear. The V and J ends lost 0 bases and 3 bases respectively, with 6 bases between them. CDR1 and CDR2 from the germline V gene are MNHEY and SVGAGI. The CDR3 runs 14 residues. The CDR3 DNA reads as TGTGCCAGCAGTTACTCACAAAACAATCAGCCCCAGCATTTT. This translates into CASSYSQNNQPQHF.

J is TRBJ2-2 and V is TRBV29-1; the D gene is possibly TRBD2 (5 bases). Germline assignment: CDR1 SQVTM and CDR2 ANQGSEA. CDR3 length: 15 residues. V lost 4 bases, J lost 3 bases, and 15 bases lay in between. For the CDR3, the DNA is TGCAGCGTTGCTCCACGGGGTTGGGACACCGGGGAGCTGTTTTTT. Protein product: CSVAPRGWDTGELFF.

The rearrangement uses TRBV9 and TRBJ1-1; the match to TRBD1 covers 7 bases. With 3 bases clipped from V and 1 base from J, the junction kept 6 bases outside the gene matches. CDR1 and CDR2 from the germline V gene are SGDLS and YYNGEE. There are 15 residues in the CDR3. The CDR3 is CASSDRQGGNTEAFF. The CDR3 DNA sequence: TGTGCCAGCAGCGACCGACAGGGCGGGAACACTGAAGCTTTCTTT.

The count of this clone is one. The rearrangement uses TRBV29-1 and TRBJ1-1, with D perhaps matching TRBD1 (5 bases). The V end was cut by 4 bases, the J end by 5 bases, with 23 bases between. CDR3 length: 16 amino acids. CDR1 SQVTM and CDR2 ANQGSEA come from the germline V gene. CDR3 DNA: TGCAGCGTTGGGGGCCGGCAGGCTGGGGTGAGGACTGAAGCTTTCTTT. This translates into CSVGGRQAGVRTEAFF.

The CDR3: CASSLVFGGGTEAFF. As DNA, the CDR3 is TGTGCCAGCAGCTTAGTGTTCGGGGGGGGCACTGAAGCTTTCTTT. J is TRBJ1-1 and V is TRBV7-8; D is perhaps TRBD1 (5 bases). The CDR3 runs to 15 residues. The germline V gene encodes CDR1 SGHVS and CDR2 FQNEAQ. V lost 1 base to trimming and J lost 4 bases, with 13 bases between them. The full variable domain, rest sourced from reference TRBV7-8 and TRBJ1-1, is GAGVSQSPRYKVAKRGQDVALRCDPISGHVSLFWYQQALGQGPEFLTYFQNEAQLDKSGLPSDRFFAERPEGSVSTLKIQRTQQEDSAVYLCASSLVFGGGTEAFFGQGTRLTVV.

This rearrangement joins TRBV19 to TRBJ2-2; 7 nucleotides match TRBD2. Trimming removed 7 bases from V and 6 bases from J; junction bases left unmatched: 14. Germline assignment: CDR1 LNHDA and CDR2 SQIVND (reference sequence). The CDR3 extends over 16 amino acids. CDR3: CASTTFGAGEAGELFF. In DNA, the CDR3 is TGTGCCAGTACCACCTTTGGGGCGGGGGAGGCCGGGGAGCTGTTTTTT.

The chain carries TRBV5-4 and TRBJ1-2; 9 bases are a match to TRBD1. The J segment lost 7 bases and the V segment lost 5 bases, leaving 6 bases of the junction unmatched. The CDR3 consists of 13 residues. The germline gives CDR1 SGHNT, CDR2 YYREEE (reference sequence). CDR3 in amino acids: CASSPGTGFGYTF. CDR3 sequence (DNA): TGTGCCAGCAGTCCCGGGACAGGGTTTGGCTACACCTTC.

The chain joins TRBV18 to TRBJ2-7; D gene uncertain. The CDR3 has 14 residues. V was shortened by 1 base and J by 2 bases, with 9 bases between the two germline ends. CDR1 is KGHSH, CDR2 LQKENI, per germline. The CDR3, as DNA: TGTGCCAGCTCACCACTTTCAGTTACCTACGAGCAGTACTTC. This sequence encodes CASSPLSVTYEQYF.

This chain connects TRBV29-1 to TRBJ2-5; D remains unclear. Trimming took 6 bases from V and 6 from J, leaving 26 bases between them. This CDR3 has 16 amino acids. CDR1 is SQVTM, CDR2 ANQGSEA, per germline. In DNA, the CDR3 is TGCAGCGTCCCCCCCGAGGCAGCACTGGCCTCGAAGACCCAGTACTTC. Translation: CSVPPEAALASKTQYF.

The V call is TRBV15, the J call TRBJ2-2; D not certain. Germline V gene lookup returns CDR1 LNHNV and CDR2 YYDKDF (reference sequence). V lost 0 bases and J 2 bases, leaving 10 bases between the germline ends. The CDR3 length is 16 residues. Here the CDR3 reads CATSRERRLNTGELFF. The CDR3 nucleotides are TGTGCCACCAGCAGAGAACGCAGGTTAAACACCGGGGAGCTGTTTTTT.

This clone was seen just once. The chain recombines TRBV13 with TRBJ2-7; 8 bases match TRBD2. CDR1 PRHDT and CDR2 FYEKMQ come from the germline V gene (reference sequence). With 5 bases clipped from V and 4 bases from J, the junction kept 7 bases outside the gene matches. The CDR3 covers 14 residues. In nucleotides, the CDR3 is TGTGCCAGCAGCAACCCCACGGGGGGGTACGAGCAGTACTTC. Residues: CASSNPTGGYEQYF.

The chain combines TRBV9 with TRBJ2-7; TRBD2 matches 7 bases. Germline trimming cut 4 bases from V and 2 bases from J; bases unmatched to any gene: 3. Germline CDR1 reads SGDLS; CDR2 reads YYNGEE. CDR3 length equals 13 residues. The CDR3, as DNA: TGTGCCAGCAGCAGCGGGGTCGCCTACGAGCAGTACTTC. It translates to CASSSGVAYEQYF.

The V call is TRBV21-1, the J call TRBJ1-5. TRBV21-1 is marked as a pseudogene. This CDR3 is built from 15 residues. This chain's CDR3 is CASSTGGLSNQPQHF. In DNA form, the CDR3 reads TGTGCCAGCAGCACCGGGGGGCTAAGCAATCAGCCCCAGCATTTT.

The rearrangement joins TRBV4-1 to TRBJ2-2, with D tentatively TRBD2 (6 bases). Germline CDR1 and CDR2: MGHRA and YSYEKL. The CDR3 sequence is 18 residues long. V was clipped by 3 bases and J by 5 bases, with 22 bases between them. The CDR3 protein is CASSQIYRDSQGTGELFF. The CDR3 DNA follows: TGCGCCAGCAGCCAGATCTACCGGGACTCACAAGGGACCGGGGAGCTGTTTTTT.

The chain employs TRBV9 and TRBJ1-3, with 9 bases fitting TRBD1. The CDR3 contains 17 residues. Germline V gene sequence: CDR1 SGDLS, CDR2 YYNGEE. After removal of 4 bases from V and 0 bases from J, the junction contained 8 bases not matched to a gene. This chain's CDR3 is CASSQRTGASSGNTIYF. Written as DNA, the CDR3 is TGTGCCAGCAGCCAACGGACAGGGGCAAGCTCTGGAAACACCATATATTTT.

The rearrangement joins TRBV5-1 to TRBJ2-1; TRBD2 matches at 8 bases. The V and J ends lost 2 bases and 4 bases, in that order; junction bases with no gene match: 17. The CDR3 extends over 19 amino acids. Looked up from germline, CDR1 is SGHRS and CDR2 is YFSETQ. The CDR3, as DNA: TGCGCCAGCAGCTTTGACGGACCCCTCAGCGGGGGAGCATACAATGAGCAGTTCTTC. This encodes CASSFDGPLSGGAYNEQFF.

This chain uses TRBV10-3 with TRBJ2-1; possibly TRBD2 for D (5 bases). From germline, CDR1 is ENHRY and CDR2 SYGVKD. The CDR3 length is 14 residues. The germline V and J ends were trimmed by 8 bases and 6 bases, with 17 bases remaining between them. The CDR3 loop reads CAISDYPNFNEQFF. In DNA, the CDR3 is TGTGCCATCTCTGACTACCCAAATTTCAATGAGCAGTTCTTC.

The CDR3 here is CASSVSHSVIPSGANVLTF. The CDR3 coding sequence is TGTGCCAGCAGCGTGTCCCACAGTGTTATTCCCTCTGGGGCCAACGTCCTGACTTTC. V is TRBV9 and J is TRBJ2-6; no definite D call. There are 19 residues in the CDR3. V was clipped by 2 bases and J by 0 bases, with 18 bases between them. In germline, CDR1 is SGDLS, CDR2 YYNGEE.

This sequence joins TRBV18 and TRBJ2-7, with D maybe TRBD1 (6 bases). Trimming took off 2 bases at V and 0 bases at J, with 17 bases between the two ends. Germline V gene data show CDR1 as KGHSH and CDR2 as LQKENI. The CDR3 runs to 17 residues. CDR3 DNA sequence: TGTGCCAGCTCACCAACCAGGGACAACCGGAGCTCCTACGAGCAGTACTTC. Its protein is CASSPTRDNRSSYEQYF.